This T cell receptor beta chain was observed in a study of CXCR3-negative and CXCR3-positive naive CD8 T cells. Study findings and constraints: Greater hydrophobicity was found in TRB CDR3s of CXCR3-positive naive cells than of CXCR3-negative naive cells.

The CDR3 runs to 11 residues. CDR1 and CDR2 (germline): SGHDN, FVKESK. It was by 5' RACE with UMI labels that the TRB cDNA libraries were prepared. Using the 5' RACE reads, TCRdb records one entry per CDR3 protein without DNA. This sample's clone table lists about 94,000 distinct CDR3 sequences. A word on this clonotype: What it recognizes is unknown.

This sequence joins TRBV14 and TRBJ2-5. This receptor was taken from a human donor in good health. Some clones in this sample may be carry-over from other donors' samples. Material: naive CXCR3+ CD8+ T cells from blood. Regarding subset: CD45RO-CCR7+CD27+CD95- naive CD8+ T cells expressing CXCR3 (TNR3+). The CDR3 reads CASSQGVPQYF.